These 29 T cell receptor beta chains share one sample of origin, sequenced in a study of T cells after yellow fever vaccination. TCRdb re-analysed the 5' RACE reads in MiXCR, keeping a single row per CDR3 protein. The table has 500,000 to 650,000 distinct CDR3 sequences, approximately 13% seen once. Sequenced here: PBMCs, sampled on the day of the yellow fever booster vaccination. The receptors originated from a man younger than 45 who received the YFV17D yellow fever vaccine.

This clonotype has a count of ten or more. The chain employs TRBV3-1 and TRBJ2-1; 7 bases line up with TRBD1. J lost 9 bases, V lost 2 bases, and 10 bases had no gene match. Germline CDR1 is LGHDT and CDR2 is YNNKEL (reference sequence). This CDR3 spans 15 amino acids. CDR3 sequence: CASSQRDRNRGEQFF. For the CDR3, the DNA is TGTGCCAGCAGCCAACGGGACAGAAATAGGGGTGAGCAGTTCTTC.

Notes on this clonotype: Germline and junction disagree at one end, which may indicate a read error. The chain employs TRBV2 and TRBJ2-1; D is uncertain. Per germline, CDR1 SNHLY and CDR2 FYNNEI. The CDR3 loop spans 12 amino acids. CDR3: CASSELRVERFF. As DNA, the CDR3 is TGTGCCAGCAGTGAATTACGGGTTGAGCGGTTCTTC.

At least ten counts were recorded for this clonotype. CDR3 nucleotides: TGTGCCACCAGCACCGGCCCCCCAGGGGTGGGCCAGCCCCAGCATTTT. Translation gives CATSTGPPGVGQPQHF. The chain carries TRBV15 and TRBJ1-5, with a possible D match to TRBD1 (6 bases). Trimming removed 4 bases from V and 7 bases from J, with 20 bases in between. The CDR3 extends over 16 amino acids. Germline V gene data show CDR1 as LNHNV and CDR2 as YYDKDF (reference sequence).

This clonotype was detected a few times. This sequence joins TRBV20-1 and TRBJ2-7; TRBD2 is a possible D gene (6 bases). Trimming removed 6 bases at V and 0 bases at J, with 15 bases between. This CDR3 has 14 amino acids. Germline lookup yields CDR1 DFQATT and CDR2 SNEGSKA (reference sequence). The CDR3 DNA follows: TGCAGTGCCAAGAACTGGGGGGACTCCTACGAGCAGTACTTC. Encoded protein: CSAKNWGDSYEQYF.

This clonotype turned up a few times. The DNA for the CDR3 is TGTGCCAGCAGCCAATCGGGCACTTCCACTGAAGCTTTCTTT. Translating it yields CASSQSGTSTEAFF. The rearrangement joins TRBV7-9 to TRBJ1-1, with unresolved D. Germline V CDR1 and CDR2: SEHNR, FQNEAQ (reference sequence). V was pared by 5 bases and J by 4 bases, with 14 bases between. The CDR3 is made up of 14 amino acids.

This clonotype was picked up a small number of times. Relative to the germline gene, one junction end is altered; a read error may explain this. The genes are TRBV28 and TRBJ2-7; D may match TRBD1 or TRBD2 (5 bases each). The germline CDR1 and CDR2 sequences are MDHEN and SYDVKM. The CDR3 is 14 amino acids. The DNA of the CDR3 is TGTGCCAGCAGTTTGGGGACGAACTCCCACGAGCAGTACTTC. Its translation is CASSLGTNSHEQYF.

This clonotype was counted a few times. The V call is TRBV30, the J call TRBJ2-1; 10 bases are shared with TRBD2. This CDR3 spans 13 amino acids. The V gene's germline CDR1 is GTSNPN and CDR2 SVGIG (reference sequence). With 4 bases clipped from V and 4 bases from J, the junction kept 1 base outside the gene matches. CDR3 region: CAWTSGSYNEQFF. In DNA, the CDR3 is TGTGCCTGGACTAGCGGGAGTTACAATGAGCAGTTCTTC.

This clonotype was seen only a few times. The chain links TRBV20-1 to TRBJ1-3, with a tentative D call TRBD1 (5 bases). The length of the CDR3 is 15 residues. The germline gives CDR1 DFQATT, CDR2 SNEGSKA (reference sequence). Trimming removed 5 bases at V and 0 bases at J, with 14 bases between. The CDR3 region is CSAWDGLSSGNTIYF. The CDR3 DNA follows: TGCAGTGCTTGGGACGGACTGAGCTCTGGAAACACCATATATTTT.

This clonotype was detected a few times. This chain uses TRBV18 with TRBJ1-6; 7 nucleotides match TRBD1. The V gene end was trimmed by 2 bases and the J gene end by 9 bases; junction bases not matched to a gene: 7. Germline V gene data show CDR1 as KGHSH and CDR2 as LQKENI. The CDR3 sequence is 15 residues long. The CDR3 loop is CASSPNQGGGSPLHF. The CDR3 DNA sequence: TGTGCCAGCTCACCAAACCAGGGGGGAGGTTCACCCCTCCACTTT.

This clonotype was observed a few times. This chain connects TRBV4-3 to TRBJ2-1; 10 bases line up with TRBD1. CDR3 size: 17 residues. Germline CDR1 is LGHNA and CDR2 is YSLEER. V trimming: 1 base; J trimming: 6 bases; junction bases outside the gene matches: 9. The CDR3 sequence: CASSQVSGQGDPNEQFF. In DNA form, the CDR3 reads TGCGCCAGCAGCCAAGTATCTGGACAGGGGGATCCCAATGAGCAGTTCTTC.

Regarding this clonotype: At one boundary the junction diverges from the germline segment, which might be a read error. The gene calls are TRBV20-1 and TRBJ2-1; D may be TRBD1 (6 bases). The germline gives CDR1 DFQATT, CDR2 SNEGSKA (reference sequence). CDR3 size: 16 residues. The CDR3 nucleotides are TGCTGTGCTAGAGATTCGGCCAGGGGAACATACAATGAGCAGTTCTTC. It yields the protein CCARDSARGTYNEQFF.

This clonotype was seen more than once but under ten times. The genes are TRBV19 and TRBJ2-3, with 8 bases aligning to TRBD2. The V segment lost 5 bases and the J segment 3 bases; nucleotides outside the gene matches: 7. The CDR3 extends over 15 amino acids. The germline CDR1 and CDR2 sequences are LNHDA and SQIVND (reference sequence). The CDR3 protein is CASSPRGGRTDTQYF. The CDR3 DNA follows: TGTGCCAGTAGTCCCCGGGGGGGGAGGACAGATACGCAGTATTTT. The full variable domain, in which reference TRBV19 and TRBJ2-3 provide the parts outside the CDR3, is DGGITQSPKYLFRKEGQNVTLSCEQNLNHDAMYWYRQDPGQGLRLIYYSQIVNDFQKGDIAEGYSVSREKKESFPLTVTSAQKNPTAFYLCASSPRGGRTDTQYFGPGTRLTVL.

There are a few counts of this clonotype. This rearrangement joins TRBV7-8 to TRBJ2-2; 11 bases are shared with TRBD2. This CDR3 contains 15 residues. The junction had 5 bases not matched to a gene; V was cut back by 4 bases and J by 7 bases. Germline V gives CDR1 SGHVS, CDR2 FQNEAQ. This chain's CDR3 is CASSSQGLAVGELFF. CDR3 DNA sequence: TGTGCCAGCAGCTCGCAGGGACTAGCGGTCGGGGAGCTGTTTTTT.

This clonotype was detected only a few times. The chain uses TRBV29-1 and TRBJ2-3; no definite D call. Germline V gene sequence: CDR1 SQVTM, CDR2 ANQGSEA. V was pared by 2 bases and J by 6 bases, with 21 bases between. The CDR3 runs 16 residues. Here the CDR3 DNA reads TGCAGCGTTGAAATCCAGCGAGCTACTGGTCTGGATACGCAGTATTTT. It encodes CSVEIQRATGLDTQYF.

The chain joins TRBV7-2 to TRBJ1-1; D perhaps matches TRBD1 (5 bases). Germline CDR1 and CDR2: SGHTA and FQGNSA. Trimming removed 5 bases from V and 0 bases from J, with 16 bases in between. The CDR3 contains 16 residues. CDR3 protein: CASSRTPGRLNTEAFF. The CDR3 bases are TGTGCCAGCAGCCGTACACCGGGGCGGCTGAACACTGAAGCTTTCTTT.

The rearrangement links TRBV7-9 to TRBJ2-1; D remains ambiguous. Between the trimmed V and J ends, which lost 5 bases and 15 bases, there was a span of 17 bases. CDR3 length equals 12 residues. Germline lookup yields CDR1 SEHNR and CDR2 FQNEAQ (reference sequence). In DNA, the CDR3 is TGTGCCAGCAGCCCCCCAGTAACAGCCCGGTTCTTC. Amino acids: CASSPPVTARFF.

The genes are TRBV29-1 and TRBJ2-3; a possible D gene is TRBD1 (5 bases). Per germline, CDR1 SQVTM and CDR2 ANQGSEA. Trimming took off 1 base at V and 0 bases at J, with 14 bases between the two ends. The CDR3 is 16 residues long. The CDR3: CSVEVAQGASTDTQYF. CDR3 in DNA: TGCAGCGTTGAAGTCGCTCAGGGTGCTAGCACAGATACGCAGTATTTT.

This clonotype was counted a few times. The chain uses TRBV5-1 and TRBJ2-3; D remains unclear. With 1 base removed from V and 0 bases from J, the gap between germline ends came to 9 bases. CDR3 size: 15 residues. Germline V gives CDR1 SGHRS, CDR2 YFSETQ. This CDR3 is CASSLYPGSTDTQYF. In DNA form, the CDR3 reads TGCGCCAGCAGCTTGTATCCCGGGAGCACAGATACGCAGTATTTT.

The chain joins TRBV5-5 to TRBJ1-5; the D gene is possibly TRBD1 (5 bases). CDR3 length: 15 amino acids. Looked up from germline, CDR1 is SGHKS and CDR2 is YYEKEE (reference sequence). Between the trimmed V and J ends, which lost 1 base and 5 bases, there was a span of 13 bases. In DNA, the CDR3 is TGTGCCAGCAGCTTGTCAGTCCAGGGTTATCAGCCCCAGCATTTT. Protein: CASSLSVQGYQPQHF.

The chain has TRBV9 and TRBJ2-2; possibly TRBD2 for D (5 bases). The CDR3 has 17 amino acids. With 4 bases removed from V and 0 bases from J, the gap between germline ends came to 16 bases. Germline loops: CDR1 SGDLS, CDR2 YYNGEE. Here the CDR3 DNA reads TGTGCCAGCAGCCTATCCGTGTCGAGGGCGAACACCGGGGAGCTGTTTTTT. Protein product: CASSLSVSRANTGELFF.

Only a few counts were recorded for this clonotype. The DNA for the CDR3 is TGTGCCAGCAGCCAAGAGGGGAGCAGGCGGGAGCGTTCCTACGAGCAGTACTTC. Residues: CASSQEGSRRERSYEQYF. J is TRBJ2-7 and V is TRBV3-1, with 7 nucleotides matching TRBD2. CDR1 is LGHDT and CDR2 is YNNKEL in the germline V gene (reference sequence). CDR3 size: 18 residues. With V trimmed by 0 bases and J by 1 base, 12 bases remained unmatched.

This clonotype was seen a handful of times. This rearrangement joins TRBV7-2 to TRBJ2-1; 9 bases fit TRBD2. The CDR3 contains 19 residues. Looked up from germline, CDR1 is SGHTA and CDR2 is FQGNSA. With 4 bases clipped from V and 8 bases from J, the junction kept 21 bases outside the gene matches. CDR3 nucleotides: TGTGCCAGCAGCTCAGCACGAGTATATAGACTAGCGGAGAGGGATGAGCAGTTCTTC. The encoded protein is CASSSARVYRLAERDEQFF. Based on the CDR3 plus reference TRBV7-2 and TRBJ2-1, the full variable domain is GAGVSQSPSNKVTEKGKDVELRCDPISGHTALYWYRQSLGQGLEFLIYFQGNSAPDKSGLPSDRFSAERTGGSVSTLTIQRTQQEDSAVYLCASSSARVYRLAERDEQFFGPGTRLTVL.

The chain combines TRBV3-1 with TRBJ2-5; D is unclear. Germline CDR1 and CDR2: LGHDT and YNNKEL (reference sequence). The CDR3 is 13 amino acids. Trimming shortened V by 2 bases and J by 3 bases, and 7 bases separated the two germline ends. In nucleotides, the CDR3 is TGTGCCAGCAGCCAACGCGGAAAAGAGACCCAGTACTTC. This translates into CASSQRGKETQYF.

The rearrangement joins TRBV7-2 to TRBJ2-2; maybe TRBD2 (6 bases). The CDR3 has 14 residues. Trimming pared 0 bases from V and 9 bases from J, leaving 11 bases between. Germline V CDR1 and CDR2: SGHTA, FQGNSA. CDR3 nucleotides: TGTGCCAGCAGCTTAGCGGGGGACTTTAGGGAGCTGTTTTTT. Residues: CASSLAGDFRELFF.

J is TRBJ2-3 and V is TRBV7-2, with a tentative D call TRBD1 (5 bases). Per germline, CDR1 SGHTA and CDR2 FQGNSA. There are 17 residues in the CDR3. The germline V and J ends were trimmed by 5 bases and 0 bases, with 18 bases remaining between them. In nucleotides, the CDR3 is TGTGCCAGCAGCGTACGTCGGACACGGCCTAGCACAGATACGCAGTATTTT. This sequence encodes CASSVRRTRPSTDTQYF.

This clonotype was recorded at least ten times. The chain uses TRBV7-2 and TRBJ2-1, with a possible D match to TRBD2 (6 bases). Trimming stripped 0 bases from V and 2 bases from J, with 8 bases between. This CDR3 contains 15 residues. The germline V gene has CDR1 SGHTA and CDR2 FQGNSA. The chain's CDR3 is CASSLASGAYNEQFF. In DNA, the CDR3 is TGTGCCAGCAGCTTAGCTAGCGGCGCCTACAATGAGCAGTTCTTC.

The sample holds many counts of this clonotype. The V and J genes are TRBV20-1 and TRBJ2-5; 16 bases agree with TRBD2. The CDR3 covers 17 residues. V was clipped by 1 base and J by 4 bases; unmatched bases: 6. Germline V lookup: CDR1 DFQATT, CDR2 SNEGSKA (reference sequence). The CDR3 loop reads CSARVGTSGRALETQYF. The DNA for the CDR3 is TGCAGTGCTAGAGTGGGGACTAGCGGGAGGGCCCTAGAGACCCAGTACTTC.

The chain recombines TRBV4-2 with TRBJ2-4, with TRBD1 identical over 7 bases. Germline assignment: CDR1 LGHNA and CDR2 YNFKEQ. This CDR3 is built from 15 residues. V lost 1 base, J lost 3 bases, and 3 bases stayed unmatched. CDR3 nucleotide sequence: TGTGCCAGCAGCCAAGCCGGACAGGACAAAAACATTCAGTACTTC. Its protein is CASSQAGQDKNIQYF.

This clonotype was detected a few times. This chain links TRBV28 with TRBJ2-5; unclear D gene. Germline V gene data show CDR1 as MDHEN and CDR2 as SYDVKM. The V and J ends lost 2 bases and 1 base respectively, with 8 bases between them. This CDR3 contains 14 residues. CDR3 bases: TGTGCCAGCAGTTTACTCCCCGGCCAAGAGACCCAGTACTTC. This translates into CASSLLPGQETQYF.